Presented here are 16 T cell receptor beta chains from one specimen sequenced in a study of technical replicates of blood from a few donors. Libraries were prepared by immunoSEQ multiplex PCR; TCRdb keeps only in-frame clonotypes and omits some of them. The table records roughly 100,000 clones, about 95% of them present only once. The sequenced material came from T cells isolated from PBMCs. The receptor set was obtained from a human donor in good health.

The gene calls are TRBV2 and TRBJ2-2, with TRBD2 matching 7 bases. The V gene end was trimmed by 3 bases and the J gene end by 10 bases; junction bases not matched to a gene: 14. This CDR3 region has 16 residues. Germline CDR1 reads SNHLY; CDR2 reads FYNNEI. The CDR3: CASSEISGWSYEELFF. CDR3 nucleotides: TGTGCCAGCAGTGAGATTAGCGGGTGGTCTTACGAGGAGCTGTTTTTT.

V is TRBV11-2 and J is TRBJ2-7; 9 bases agree with TRBD2. V shed 1 base, J shed 2 bases, and the junction held 3 bases outside the gene matches. The CDR3 loop spans 15 amino acids. The germline gives CDR1 SGHAT, CDR2 FQNNGV. The CDR3 DNA reads as TGTGCCAGCAGCTTAGGTAGCGGGAGTACCTACGAGCAGTACTTC. Translation: CASSLGSGSTYEQYF.

V usage is TRBV25-1 and J usage is TRBJ2-7; 10 nucleotides align to TRBD2. Trimming took 2 bases from V and 6 from J; bases not matched to a gene: 7. Looked up from germline, CDR1 is MGHDK and CDR2 is SYGVNS. CDR3 size: 15 residues. CDR3 protein: CASSEVSSGSLEQYF. Here the CDR3 DNA reads TGTGCCAGCAGTGAAGTATCTAGCGGGAGTCTCGAGCAGTACTTC.

The J gene is TRBJ2-1, the V gene TRBV9; 8 bases align to TRBD2. Germline values: CDR1 SGDLS, CDR2 YYNGEE. Trimming took 4 bases from V and 4 from J; bases not matched to a gene: 7. The CDR3 runs to 15 residues. CDR3 amino acids: CASSSGLAQYNEQFF. Here the CDR3 DNA reads TGTGCCAGCAGCTCCGGACTAGCCCAGTACAATGAGCAGTTCTTC. The full variable domain, completed using reference TRBV9 and TRBJ2-1, is DSGVTQTPKHLITATGQRVTLRCSPRSGDLSVYWYQQSLDQGLQFLIQYYNGEERAKGNILERFSAQQFPDLHSELNLSSLELGDSALYFCASSSGLAQYNEQFFGPGTRLTVL.

This rearrangement joins TRBV5-1 to TRBJ2-1, with a weak D call TRBD1 (5 bases). In germline, CDR1 is SGHRS, CDR2 YFSETQ. Trimming removed 1 base at V and 3 bases at J, with 11 bases between. The CDR3 consists of 15 residues. The CDR3 DNA is TGCGCCAGCAGCTTGTCACAGGCAGGCTACAATGAGCAGTTCTTC. Translating it yields CASSLSQAGYNEQFF. The whole variable domain, remainder taken from reference TRBV5-1 and TRBJ2-1, is KAGVTQTPRYLIKTRGQQVTLSCSPISGHRSVSWYQQTPGQGLQFLFEYFSETQRNKGNFPGRFSGRQFSNSRSEMNVSTLELGDSALYLCASSLSQAGYNEQFFGPGTRLTVL.

DNA of the CDR3: TGTGCCAGCAGTTACGGGGACTGGCAAGAGACCCAGTACTTC. It translates to CASSYGDWQETQYF. The V gene is TRBV6-6, the J gene TRBJ2-5; tentative D call: TRBD2 (6 bases). The CDR3 extends over 14 amino acids. Germline V lookup: CDR1 MNHNY, CDR2 SVGAGI (reference sequence). Trimming removed 2 bases at V and 2 bases at J, with 9 bases between.

The chain links TRBV9 to TRBJ2-2; TRBD2 agrees at 7 bases. This CDR3 comprises 15 residues. Germline V gene lookup returns CDR1 SGDLS and CDR2 YYNGEE. With V trimmed by 2 bases and J by 7 bases, 8 bases remained unmatched. CDR3 DNA: TGTGCCAGCAGCGTTAGGGGAGGGCCGAGCGGGGAGCTGTTTTTT. Translating it yields CASSVRGGPSGELFF.

The chain employs TRBV4-2 and TRBJ1-1; the match to TRBD1 covers 9 bases. There are 19 residues in the CDR3. Trimming at V came to 3 bases and at J to 5 bases, leaving 19 bases not matched to a gene. Germline values: CDR1 LGHNA, CDR2 YNFKEQ. The CDR3 region has the DNA TGTGCCAGCAGCCACCCCAAAACCCCGGGACAGGGTGGATTTACTGAAGCTTTCTTT. It specifies CASSHPKTPGQGGFTEAFF.

As to this clone: The sample carries other DNA sequences with the same CDR3. This sequence joins TRBV30 and TRBJ1-2; no clear D gene. The CDR3 extends over 12 amino acids. The germline V gene has CDR1 GTSNPN and CDR2 SVGIG (reference sequence). V was clipped by 1 base and J by 4 bases, with 7 bases between them. The CDR3 sequence: CAWSGRGYGYTF. The CDR3, as DNA: TGTGCCTGGAGTGGCCGGGGCTATGGCTACACCTTC.

The chain joins TRBV28 to TRBJ2-7, with D unresolved. The CDR3 spans 11 residues. Germline V CDR1 and CDR2: MDHEN, SYDVKM. The germline V and J ends were trimmed by 5 bases and 12 bases, with 14 bases remaining between them. The CDR3 nucleotides read TGTGCCAGCAGTCCCCCCGGAGAGAGGTACTTC. Its protein product is CASSPPGERYF. Drawing the rest from reference TRBV28 and TRBJ2-7, the complete variable domain is DVKVTQSSRYLVKRTGEKVFLECVQDMDHENMFWYRQDPGLGLRLIYFSYDVKMKEKGDIPEGYSVSREKKERFSLILESASTNQTSMYLCASSPPGERYFGPGTRLTVT.

This clone was detected once. The V and J genes are TRBV19 and TRBJ1-3; TRBD1 matches 7 bases. With 0 bases clipped from V and 4 bases from J, the junction kept 6 bases outside the gene matches. The CDR3 length is 16 residues. Germline V gene sequence: CDR1 LNHDA, CDR2 SQIVND (reference sequence). The CDR3 loop is CASSIDPGTVGNTIYF. CDR3 DNA: TGTGCCAGTAGTATAGATCCGGGGACAGTCGGAAACACCATATATTTT.

The chain is built from TRBV2 and TRBJ2-3, with TRBD2 matching 11 bases. With 5 bases clipped from V and 2 bases from J, the junction kept 6 bases outside the gene matches. From germline, CDR1 is SNHLY and CDR2 FYNNEI. The CDR3 spans 16 residues. The CDR3 spells CASSPGLAEFTDTQYF. The CDR3 bases are TGTGCCAGCAGTCCGGGACTAGCGGAGTTCACAGATACGCAGTATTTT. The full variable domain, with the rest looked up from reference TRBV2 and TRBJ2-3, is EPEVTQTPSHQVTQMGQEVILRCVPISNHLYFYWYRQILGQKVEFLVSFYNNEISEKSEIFDDQFSVERPDGSNFTLKIRSTKLEDSAMYFCASSPGLAEFTDTQYFGPGTRLTVL.

V gene TRBV27 combines with J gene TRBJ2-7; D ambiguous. This CDR3 contains 15 residues. Germline lookup yields CDR1 MNHEY and CDR2 SMNVEV (reference sequence). Deletions cut 6 bases from V and 3 bases from J, with 18 bases between. Here the CDR3 reads CASSPAQRLSYEQYF. CDR3 nucleotides: TGTGCCAGCAGCCCGGCCCAGCGACTCAGCTACGAGCAGTACTTC.

The chain uses TRBV6-5 and TRBJ1-5; maybe TRBD1 (6 bases). Between the trimmed V and J ends, which lost 4 bases and 3 bases, there was a span of 10 bases. The CDR3 sequence is 14 residues long. Germline values: CDR1 MNHEY, CDR2 SVGAGI. The CDR3 DNA follows: TGTGCCAGCAGTTTAACAGGGCCCAATCAGCCCCAGCATTTT. Its protein product is CASSLTGPNQPQHF.

This clone has only one observation. The chain uses TRBV9 and TRBJ2-6; tentatively, D is TRBD1 (6 bases). V was clipped by 3 bases and J by 1 base, with 8 bases between them. CDR1 and CDR2 (germline): SGDLS, YYNGEE. This CDR3 comprises 15 residues. For the CDR3, the DNA is TGTGCCAGCAGCGCCAGGGGTTCTGGGGCCAACGTCCTGACTTTC. Encoded protein: CASSARGSGANVLTF.

The rearrangement joins TRBV9 to TRBJ1-1; no reliable D call. CDR1 is SGDLS, CDR2 YYNGEE, per germline. The CDR3 length is 13 residues. V dropped 3 bases and J dropped 4 bases, with 10 bases sitting between them. CDR3 DNA sequence: TGTGCCAGCAGCGCCGTGATTAGCACTGAAGCTTTCTTT. Its translation is CASSAVISTEAFF.